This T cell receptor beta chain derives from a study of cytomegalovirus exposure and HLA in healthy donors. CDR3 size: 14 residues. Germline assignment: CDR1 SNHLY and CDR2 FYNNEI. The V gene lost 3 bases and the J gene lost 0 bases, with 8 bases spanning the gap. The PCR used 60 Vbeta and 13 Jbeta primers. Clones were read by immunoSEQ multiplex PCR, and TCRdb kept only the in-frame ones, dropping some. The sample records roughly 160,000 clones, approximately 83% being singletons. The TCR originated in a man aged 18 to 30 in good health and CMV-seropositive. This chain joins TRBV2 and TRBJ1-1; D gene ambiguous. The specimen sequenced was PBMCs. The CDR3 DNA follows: TGTGCCAGCAGTGAGCGGAGAATGAACACTGAAGCTTTCTTT. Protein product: CASSERRMNTEAFF. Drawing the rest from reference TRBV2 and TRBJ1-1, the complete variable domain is EPEVTQTPSHQVTQMGQEVILRCVPISNHLYFYWYRQILGQKVEFLVSFYNNEISEKSEIFDDQFSVERPDGSNFTLKIRSTKLEDSAMYFCASSERRMNTEAFFGQGTRLTVV.